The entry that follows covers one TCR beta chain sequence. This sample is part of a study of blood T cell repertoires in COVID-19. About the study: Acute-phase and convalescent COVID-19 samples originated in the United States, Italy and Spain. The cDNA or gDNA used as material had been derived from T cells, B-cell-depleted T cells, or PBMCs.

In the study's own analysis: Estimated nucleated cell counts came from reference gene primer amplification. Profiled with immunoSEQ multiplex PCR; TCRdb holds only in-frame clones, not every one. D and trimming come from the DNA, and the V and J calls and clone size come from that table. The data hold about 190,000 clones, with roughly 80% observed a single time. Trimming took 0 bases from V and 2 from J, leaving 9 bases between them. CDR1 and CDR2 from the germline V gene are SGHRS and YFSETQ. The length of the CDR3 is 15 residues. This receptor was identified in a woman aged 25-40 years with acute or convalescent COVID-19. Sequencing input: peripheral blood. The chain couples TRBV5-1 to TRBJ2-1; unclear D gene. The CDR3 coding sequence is TGCGCCAGCAGCTTGGTGGCAGAGGCCTACAATGAGCAGTTCTTC. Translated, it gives CASSLVAEAYNEQFF.